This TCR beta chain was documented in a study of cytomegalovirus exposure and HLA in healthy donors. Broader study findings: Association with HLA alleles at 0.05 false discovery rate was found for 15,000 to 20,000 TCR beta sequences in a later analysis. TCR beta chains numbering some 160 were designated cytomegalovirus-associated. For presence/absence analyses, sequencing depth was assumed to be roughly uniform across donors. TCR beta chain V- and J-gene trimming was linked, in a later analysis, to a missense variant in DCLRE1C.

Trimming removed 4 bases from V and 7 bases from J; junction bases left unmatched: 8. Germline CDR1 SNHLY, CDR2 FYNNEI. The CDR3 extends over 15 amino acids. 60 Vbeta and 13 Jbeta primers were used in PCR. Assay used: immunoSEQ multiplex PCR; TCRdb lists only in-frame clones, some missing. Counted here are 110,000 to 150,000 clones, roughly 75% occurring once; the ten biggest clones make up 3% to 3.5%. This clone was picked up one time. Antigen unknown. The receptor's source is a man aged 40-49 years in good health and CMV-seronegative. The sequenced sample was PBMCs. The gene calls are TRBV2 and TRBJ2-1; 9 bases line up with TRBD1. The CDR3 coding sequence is TGTGCCAGCAGTGGGGGTGGAGGACAGGGGAATGAGCAGTTCTTC. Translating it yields CASSGGGGQGNEQFF.